These 8 T cell receptor beta chains were sequenced from one sample in a study of cytomegalovirus exposure and HLA in healthy donors. 13 Jbeta primers and 60 Vbeta primers were used for the PCR. The repertoire was sequenced with immunoSEQ multiplex PCR; TCRdb's copy has only in-frame clones and lacks some. The table shows some 140,000 clones, with approximately 77% occurring only once. The material sequenced was PBMCs. These TCRs come from a woman aged 55 to 70 in good health and CMV-seronegative.

J is TRBJ1-1 and V is TRBV5-1; possible D gene TRBD1, 6 bases. CDR3 length: 14 residues. Looked up from germline, CDR1 is SGHRS and CDR2 is YFSETQ. The V gene lost 0 bases and the J gene lost 9 bases, with 15 bases spanning the gap. CDR3 bases: TGCGCCAGCAGCTTGGCCACAGGGAGAGGAAAAGCTTTCTTT. Encoded protein: CASSLATGRGKAFF.

This chain uses TRBV6-1 with TRBJ1-5, with 7 bases aligning to TRBD1. The J segment lost 3 bases and the V segment lost 2 bases, leaving 7 bases of the junction unmatched. The germline V gene encodes CDR1 MNHNS and CDR2 SASEGT. This CDR3 spans 16 amino acids. This CDR3 is CASSETGVRANQPQHF. CDR3 sequence (DNA): TGTGCCAGCAGTGAAACAGGGGTTCGGGCCAATCAGCCCCAGCATTTT.

The chain recombines TRBV7-8 with TRBJ1-2, with TRBD1 as a possible D gene (5 bases). The V gene lost 5 bases and the J gene lost 1 base, with 8 bases spanning the gap. From germline, CDR1 is SGHVS and CDR2 FQNEAQ. This CDR3 is built from 13 residues. CDR3 bases: TGTGCCAGCAGCCCAGACAGTAACTATGGCTACACCTTC. This sequence encodes CASSPDSNYGYTF.

The table lists this clone with a count of one. This chain joins TRBV29-1 and TRBJ1-2; 7 bases are a match to TRBD1. The ends lost 6 bases at V and 6 bases at J; junction bases unmatched: 7. The CDR3 spans 12 residues. Germline V gene lookup returns CDR1 SQVTM and CDR2 ANQGSEA. DNA for the CDR3: TGCAGCGTCGCCAGGGGGTCCCATGGCTACACCTTC. Its protein product is CSVARGSHGYTF.

The gene calls are TRBV6-5 and TRBJ2-1; 9 bases match TRBD1. V dropped 5 bases and J dropped 9; count of bases not matched to a gene: 8. The CDR3 runs to 14 residues. From germline, CDR1 is MNHEY and CDR2 SVGAGI. In DNA form, the CDR3 reads TGTGCCAGCAGTCGAGACAGGGGGTCGGGTGAGCAGTTCTTC. Its translation is CASSRDRGSGEQFF.

The gene calls are TRBV18 and TRBJ2-3, with 10 bases lining up with TRBD1. V lost 1 base, J lost 1 base, and 8 bases stayed unmatched. This CDR3 region has 18 residues. Germline loops: CDR1 KGHSH, CDR2 LQKENI. The CDR3 DNA reads TGTGCCAGCTCACCACTCACCCCCGGGACAGGGGGCACAGATACGCAGTATTTT. Translated: CASSPLTPGTGGTDTQYF.

V is TRBV5-1 and J is TRBJ2-1, with 10 positions matching TRBD1. Germline values: CDR1 SGHRS, CDR2 YFSETQ. The CDR3 has 14 amino acids. With 3 bases clipped from V and 7 bases from J, the junction kept 4 bases outside the gene matches. DNA for the CDR3: TGCGCCAGCAGCTCCGGGACAGGGGATAATGAGCAGTTCTTC. Its protein is CASSSGTGDNEQFF.

The chain uses TRBV19 and TRBJ1-1; D might be TRBD1 (6 bases). The CDR3 is 13 residues long. The ends were cut back, 5 bases at V and 1 base at J, with 8 bases in the middle. Germline assignment: CDR1 LNHDA and CDR2 SQIVND (reference sequence). CDR3 sequence (DNA): TGTGCCAGTAGTCTACAGGGGAACACTGAAGCTTTCTTT. Encoded protein: CASSLQGNTEAFF. Together with reference TRBV19 and TRBJ1-1, the CDR3 gives the full variable domain: DGGITQSPKYLFRKEGQNVTLSCEQNLNHDAMYWYRQDPGQGLRLIYYSQIVNDFQKGDIAEGYSVSREKKESFPLTVTSAQKNPTAFYLCASSLQGNTEAFFGQGTRLTVV.